Sequencing of this T cell receptor (beta chain) was carried out in a study of T cells in localized non-small cell lung cancer. Generated by immunoSEQ multiplex PCR, the TCRdb table keeps only in-frame clones and is missing some. The repertoire holds 20,000 to 25,000 clones, with about four fifths as singletons. Germline CDR1 SGHDT, CDR2 YYEEEE. The CDR3 length is 15 residues. The germline V and J ends were trimmed by 4 bases and 4 bases, with 17 bases remaining between them. This clonotype was obtained from a man aged 40 to 69 with stage I lung adenocarcinoma. V and J are TRBV5-6 and TRBJ1-2; no reliable D call. The source was peripheral blood, collected before any cancer treatment. CDR3 sequence: CASSLFARVGYGYTF. The DNA for the CDR3 is TGTGCCAGCAGCCTATTTGCTAGGGTAGGCTATGGCTACACCTTC.